This is a list of T cell receptor beta chains from one sample in a study of PD-L1 blockade in urothelial cancer. Generated by immunoSEQ multiplex PCR, the TCRdb table keeps only in-frame clones and is missing some. Of roughly 48,000 clones in the sample, around 82% were seen once. The source was PBMCs, collected around atezolizumab (anti-PD-L1) treatment. All receptors come from a middle-aged man with urothelial cancer. CDR3s include the opening cysteine and the closing phenylalanine or tryptophan. The D gene is left open where the match is weak. Not every row has a clone size; where given, it reads once, few, many or a size class.

v_gene	d_gene	j_gene	abundance	CDR3nt	CDR3aa
TRBV20-1	-	TRBJ1-1	few	TGCAGTGTTCAACAGGGAACTGAAGCTTTCTTT	CSVQQGTEAFF
TRBV27	-	TRBJ2-1	-	TGTGCCAGCAGCTCCCTAGTTATTCGTGAGCAGTTCTTC	CASSSLVIREQFF
TRBV6-5	-	TRBJ2-3	-	TGTGCCAGCAAGCAGGGGAGTCGGAGCACAGATACGCAGTATTTT	CASKQGSRSTDTQYF
TRBV11-2	-	TRBJ2-3	-	TGTGCCAGCAGCTTAGACAGGGCCCTCGATTTT	CASSLDRALDF
TRBV28	-	TRBJ2-1	-	TGTGCCAGCAGTTACACTAGTCGCACCTACAATGAGCAGTTCTTC	CASSYTSRTYNEQFF
TRBV18	TRBD1	TRBJ1-2	-	TGTGCCAGCTCACCCGGGACAGATTATGGCTACACCTTC	CASSPGTDYGYTF
TRBV6-5	TRBD2	TRBJ2-3	-	TGTGCCAGCAGTTACACCTCTAGCGGACCAGATACGCAGTATTTT	CASSYTSSGPDTQYF
TRBV14	-	TRBJ2-7	few	TGTGCCAGCAGCCAAGATGCAGGGTCGGGTTACGAGCAGTACTTC	CASSQDAGSGYEQYF
TRBV4-3	TRBD1	TRBJ2-7	-	TGCGCCAGCAGCCCGGGACAGGGGCGTTCCTACGAGCAGTACTTC	CASSPGQGRSYEQYF
TRBV5-6	-	TRBJ1-4	-	TGTGCCAGCAGCTTGCGGCGGCTCGGGAGAGAAAAACTGTTTTTT	CASSLRRLGREKLFF
TRBV7-2	-	TRBJ2-5	-	TGTGCCAGCAGCTTAGCGCCAGGGCAGGAGACCCAGTACTTC	CASSLAPGQETQYF
TRBV7-6	-	TRBJ2-3	-	TGTGCCAGCAGCTTAGCGGCGCGGGGAAGCACAGATACGCAGTATTTT	CASSLAARGSTDTQYF